This T cell receptor (beta chain) was recovered during a study of PD-1 blockade in mismatch repair-deficient tumors. Every patient had mismatch repair deficiency by PCR or immunohistochemistry. Libraries were prepared by immunoSEQ multiplex PCR; TCRdb keeps only in-frame clonotypes and omits some of them. The table shows around 120,000 clones, with more than 70% occurring only once. Per the germline V gene, CDR1 is LNHDA and CDR2 is SQIVND (reference sequence). Deletions cut 4 bases from V and 8 bases from J, with 6 bases between. The CDR3 has 11 amino acids. The receptor's source is an adult with mismatch repair-deficient cancer. V usage is TRBV19 and J usage is TRBJ2-1; D ambiguous. Here the sequenced sample was peripheral blood, taken 72 weeks after starting pembrolizumab. CDR3 residues: CASSTADEQFF. Written as DNA, the CDR3 is TGTGCCAGTAGTACGGCGGATGAGCAGTTCTTC. Together with reference TRBV19 and TRBJ2-1, the CDR3 gives the full variable domain: DGGITQSPKYLFRKEGQNVTLSCEQNLNHDAMYWYRQDPGQGLRLIYYSQIVNDFQKGDIAEGYSVSREKKESFPLTVTSAQKNPTAFYLCASSTADEQFFGPGTRLTVL.